This T cell receptor (beta chain) came from a study of blood T cells in healthy people across ages (dated by TCRdb to between 2014 and 2017). For context, the study as a whole: Template switching captured roughly one uniquely barcoded TCR beta cDNA molecule per two T cells in model experiments. The study measured age-related changes in TCR beta repertoire diversity using deep sequencing normalized with unique cDNA molecular identifiers. Four age groups were formed from the donors: young (average around 15 years), middle-aged (around 37), aged (more than 55) and long-lived (roughly 88). To avoid experimental bias, donors of different ages were randomly spread across the sequencing lanes. The study analyzed two additional independent replicas of 1 million unique cDNA reads from the same blood draw for two donors, one aged 18 to 29 and one aged 80 or older. Results the study describes overall, beyond this receptor: Since profiling was done on bulk unsorted PBMCs, naive and antigen-experienced compartments could not be conclusively compared. Estimates of total diversity based on one million sequenced T cells were regarded as lower bounds and as underestimates. The long-lived group showed more naive CD4+ T cells, fewer expanded clones and increased TCR diversity than the aged group, suggesting age selection. Because the CMV infection status of the donors was unknown, age-related changes in expanded clonotypes may potentially have been confounded. The percentage of naive T cells measured by flow cytometry correlated strongly with observed TCR beta diversity. As age increased, observed TCR beta diversity per million T cells dropped in a roughly linear way, and a significant reduction was already evident by age about 36.

Receptor amplification or capture employed 5' RACE. Sequencing instrument: Illumina HiSeq 2500. A second PCR of 7 to 11 cycles was run with a J-beta primer mix and a sample-barcoded 5' primer. Each TCR beta cDNA molecule received a unique molecular identifier from a template-switch 5' adaptor carrying 12 random nucleotides. At least 3 million CDR3-containing paired-end reads were obtained from each sample. The Mint cDNA synthesis kit, primed by a TRBC-specific oligonucleotide, was used to synthesize first-strand cDNA from all RNA. Following uracil-DNA glycosylase treatment, all cDNA underwent a first 18-cycle PCR with the universal primers M1SS and BC2_uni_R. The study's processing was this. Each sample was normalized by randomly selecting 1 million high-quality reads, each carrying a distinct molecular identifier. Reads sharing molecular identifiers were discarded rather than binned into consensus sequences. CDR3 identification, clonotype clustering and error correction used MiTCR with a Q25 quality threshold and the strictest error-elimination algorithm. A nonparametric unseen species model with Euler transformation was used to estimate lower-bound total TCR beta diversity. Through fastp at Q25 and MiXCR, TCRdb rebuilt clones from the public reads, retaining in-frame beta chains. Here each entry gathers all rows of one CDR3 protein and keeps the most common genes and DNA. The V and J calls, along with clone size, are taken from TCRdb and not from the paper's own processing. Across this sample there are 800,000 to 1,000,000 distinct CDR3 sequences, with around 48% seen only once. The ten largest clonotypes hold around an eighth of the sample.

Regarding this clonotype: What antigen it recognizes has not been identified. Qualities for individual bases were not recorded, and no much larger clone is one base off.

Systemically healthy Caucasian individuals from Russia, 39 in total and aged about 6 to 100 years, were included as donors. Each donor gave 8 to 10 milliliters of peripheral blood, collected into EDTA-treated Vacutainer tubes. Ficoll-Paque density-gradient centrifugation was used to isolate PBMCs, with at least 7 million per sample. Total RNA, at least 5 micrograms per sample, was extracted from PBMCs with Trizol reagent. The percentages of naive CD45RAhigh/CD27high T cells were determined by flow cytometry on a PBMC aliquot from every donor. The sequence derives from a man aged 25-40 years in good health. Sequenced input: blood.

The CDR3 amino acid sequence is: CASSYSGSAGNLRNTEAFF. The sequenced DNA: TGTGCCAGCAGTTACTCCGGGTCGGCAGGGAACCTCCGGAACACTGAAGCTTTCTTT. The V and J segments used are TRBV6-5 and TRBJ1-1; a tentative D match to TRBD1 spans 5 bases. The germline V gene sets CDR1 to MNHEY and CDR2 to SVGAGI. The CDR3 sequence holds 19 residues, the cysteine and phenylalanine included. Just the 57-base CDR3 DNA is kept, in frame starting at base 1. The V end loses 0 bases and the J end loses 1 base, and a stretch of 21 bases separates them.